These 7 T cell receptor beta chains originate from one sample sequenced in a study of blood T cell repertoires in COVID-19. Libraries were prepared by immunoSEQ multiplex PCR; TCRdb keeps only in-frame clonotypes and omits some of them. The sample consists of hundreds of thousands of clones, 85% of them appearing once. Sequenced input: peripheral blood. The receptors originated from a human donor in a cohort sampled during active COVID-19.

This clone was counted only a few times. The chain links TRBV20-1 to TRBJ2-5, with D unclear. The CDR3 covers 10 residues. V gave up 7 bases and J gave up 2 bases, with 5 bases separating them. Germline CDR1 is DFQATT and CDR2 is SNEGSKA (reference sequence). CDR3 amino acids: CSVEQETQYF. CDR3 coding DNA: TGCAGTGTTGAGCAAGAGACCCAGTACTTC.

This chain links TRBV28 with TRBJ1-2; D is unclear. Trimming pared 5 bases from V and 7 bases from J, leaving 14 bases between. This CDR3 comprises 13 residues. In germline, CDR1 is MDHEN, CDR2 SYDVKM. The CDR3 here is CASSRGGGVGYTF. CDR3 in DNA: TGTGCCAGCAGTCGGGGAGGTGGTGTTGGCTACACCTTC.

The V call is TRBV15, the J call TRBJ2-5, with 14 bases lining up with TRBD2. Germline lookup yields CDR1 LNHNV and CDR2 YYDKDF (reference sequence). The CDR3 is 15 residues long. Trimming cost V 1 base and J 7 bases; bases outside gene matches: 2. The CDR3 reads CATSRGTSGGRTQYF. The CDR3 nucleotides are TGTGCCACCAGCAGAGGGACTAGCGGGGGGCGGACCCAGTACTTC.

CDR3 loop: CASSPTSGRPFSYNEQFF. CDR3 bases: TGTGCCAGCTCGCCCACTAGCGGGAGGCCTTTCTCCTACAATGAGCAGTTCTTC. The V gene is TRBV18, the J gene TRBJ2-1; the match to TRBD2 covers 12 bases. Unmatched junction bases numbered 9, after V lost 6 bases and J lost 0 bases. The CDR3 is 18 residues long. Germline V gene data show CDR1 as KGHSH and CDR2 as LQKENI. Together with reference TRBV18 and TRBJ2-1, the CDR3 gives the full variable domain: NAGVMQNPRHLVRRRGQEARLRCSPMKGHSHVYWYRQLPEEGLKFMVYLQKENIIDESGMPKERFSAEFPKEGPSILRIQQVVRGDSAAYFCASSPTSGRPFSYNEQFFGPGTRLTVL.

The chain uses TRBV11-2 and TRBJ2-3, with TRBD1 matching 7 bases. The CDR3 loop spans 16 amino acids. Germline assignment: CDR1 SGHAT and CDR2 FQNNGV. Unmatched junction bases numbered 9, after V lost 1 base and J lost 5 bases. The CDR3, as DNA: TGTGCCAGCAGCTTAGGGGCAGGGGGTCTCATAGATACGCAGTATTTT. Translated, it gives CASSLGAGGLIDTQYF. Based on the CDR3 plus reference TRBV11-2 and TRBJ2-3, the full variable domain is EAGVAQSPRYKIIEKRQSVAFWCNPISGHATLYWYQQILGQGPKLLIQFQNNGVVDDSQLPKDRFSAERLKGVDSTLKIQPAKLEDSAVYLCASSLGAGGLIDTQYFGPGTRLTVL.

This chain connects TRBV5-4 to TRBJ2-3; a weak D match, TRBD2 (7 bases). This CDR3 is 14 amino acids long. Germline V CDR1 and CDR2: SGHNT, YYREEE (reference sequence). V was pared by 7 bases and J by 0 bases, with 12 bases between. The CDR3 nucleotides read TGTGCCAGCGGGGGGGCGGGAAGCACAGATACGCAGTATTTT. It codes for CASGGAGSTDTQYF.

The rearrangement uses TRBV7-9 and TRBJ2-6; weak D call: TRBD1 (5 bases). The CDR3 is 19 amino acids. The germline gives CDR1 SEHNR, CDR2 FQNEAQ (reference sequence). Trimming took 2 bases from V and 0 from J, leaving 17 bases between them. CDR3 nucleotide sequence: TGTGCCAGCAGCTTATCCCCGACAGTTCTTAACTCTGGGGCCAACGTCCTGACTTTC. It encodes CASSLSPTVLNSGANVLTF.